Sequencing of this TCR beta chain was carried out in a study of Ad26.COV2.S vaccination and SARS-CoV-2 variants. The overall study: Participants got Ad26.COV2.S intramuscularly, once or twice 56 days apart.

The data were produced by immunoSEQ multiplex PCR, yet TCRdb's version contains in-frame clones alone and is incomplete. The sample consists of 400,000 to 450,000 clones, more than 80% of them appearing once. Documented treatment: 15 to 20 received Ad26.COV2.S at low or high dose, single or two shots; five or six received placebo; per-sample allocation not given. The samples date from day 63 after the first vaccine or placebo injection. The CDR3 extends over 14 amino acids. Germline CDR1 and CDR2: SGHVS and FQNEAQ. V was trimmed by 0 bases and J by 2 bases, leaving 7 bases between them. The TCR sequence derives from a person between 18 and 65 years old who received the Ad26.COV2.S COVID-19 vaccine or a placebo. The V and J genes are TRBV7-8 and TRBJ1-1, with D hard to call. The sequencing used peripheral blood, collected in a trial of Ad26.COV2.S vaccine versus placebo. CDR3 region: CASSLASSNTEAFF. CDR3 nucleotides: TGTGCCAGCAGCTTAGCCAGTAGTAACACTGAAGCTTTCTTT.